These T cell receptor beta chains were read from a single sample in a study of blood T cells in healthy people across ages. MiXCR, run by TCRdb on the 5' RACE reads, gives a single entry per CDR3 protein. The sample holds fewer than 1 million distinct CDR3 sequences, around two fifths seen once. What was sequenced was blood. The receptor source for this set is a man aged 55 to 70 in good health. The CDR3 runs from the conserved cysteine through the conserved F or W. D genes are given only for firm matches. Not all rows give a size; the values are once, few, many and, for expanded clones, a class.

NA TRBJ1-2 NA TRBV6-6 11 CASSMLEGYTF TGTGCCAGCAGTATGCTCGAAGGCTACACCTTC
NA TRBJ2-5 TRBD1 TRBV5-1 15 CASSDGTGLSETQYF TGCGCCAGCAGCGACGGGACAGGGCTGAGTGAGACCCAGTACTTC
NA TRBJ1-5 NA TRBV6-1 14 CASHGGNSNQPQHF TGTGCCAGCCATGGGGGCAATAGCAATCAGCCCCAGCATTTT
NA TRBJ1-6 NA TRBV27 14 CASSSGLSGSPLHF TGTGCCAGCAGTTCGGGACTAAGCGGGTCACCCCTCCACTTT
few TRBJ2-7 NA TRBV20-1 20 CSASGGGRDRTLILSYEQYF TGCAGTGCTAGTGGGGGGGGGCGGGACAGGACCCTAATCCTCTCCTACGAGCAGTACTTC
NA TRBJ2-7 NA TRBV6-5 13 CASSYDYKSEQYF TGTGCCAGCAGTTACGACTACAAATCCGAGCAGTACTTC
NA TRBJ2-7 NA TRBV5-1 14 CASSSGEHTYEQYF TGCGCCAGCAGTTCCGGCGAGCACACCTACGAGCAGTACTTC
few TRBJ2-3 TRBD1 TRBV7-2 15 CASSLQGPITDTQYF TGTGCCAGCAGCCTACAGGGGCCGATCACAGATACGCAGTATTTT
NA TRBJ1-3 NA TRBV7-6 14 CASSAGASGNTIYF TGTGCCAGCAGCGCCGGGGCCTCTGGAAACACCATATATTTT
NA TRBJ1-4 NA TRBV10-3 12 CAISQGGEKLFF TGTGCCATCAGTCAGGGAGGCGAAAAACTGTTTTTT
NA TRBJ2-5 TRBD1 TRBV5-4 16 CASSLGNRGGQETQYF TGTGCCAGCAGCTTGGGGAACAGGGGCGGACAAGAGACCCAGTACTTC
NA TRBJ2-5 TRBD1 TRBV19 15 CASCILEGARETQYF TGTGCCAGTTGTATATTAGAGGGGGCGCGGGAGACCCAGTACTTC
NA TRBJ2-1 TRBD2 TRBV7-2 16 CANSLVASGSYNEQFF TGTGCCAACAGCTTAGTCGCTAGCGGATCCTACAATGAGCAGTTCTTC
NA TRBJ2-3 TRBD2 TRBV4-1 14 CASSQGTRLDTQYF TGCGCCAGCAGCCAAGGGACTAGACTTGATACGCAGTATTTT
few TRBJ2-7 NA TRBV6-1 15 CASSESRSRGNEQYF TGTGCCAGCAGTGAAAGTCGAAGCCGAGGCAACGAGCAGTACTTC
NA TRBJ2-7 TRBD2 TRBV7-9 14 CASSPGLGIDEQYF TGTGCCAGCAGCCCTGGACTAGGGATCGACGAGCAGTACTTC
many TRBJ2-7 TRBD2 TRBV7-2 13 CASSFGGGYEQYF TGTGCCAGCAGCTTTGGGGGGGGGTACGAGCAGTACTTC
NA TRBJ2-4 TRBD2 TRBV7-2 15 CASSSSTGGGDIQYF TGTGCCAGCAGCTCCTCGACGGGGGGGGGAGACATTCAGTACTTC
NA TRBJ2-1 NA TRBV7-6 14 CASSVRVTGGEQFF TGTGCCAGCAGCGTACGGGTAACGGGCGGTGAGCAGTTCTTC
NA TRBJ1-5 NA TRBV30 13 CAWSTQGETPQHF TGTGCCTGGAGTACCCAGGGAGAAACGCCCCAGCATTTT
NA TRBJ1-1 NA TRBV7-9 15 CASSKEGQSNTEAFF TGTGCCAGCAGCAAGGAGGGACAATCGAACACTGAAGCTTTCTTT
few TRBJ2-5 TRBD2 TRBV7-8 16 CASSSRGLAGEETQYF TGTGCCAGCAGCTCCCGTGGACTAGCGGGGGAAGAGACCCAGTACTTC
NA TRBJ2-5 NA TRBV25-1 15 CASSDQGLMQETQYF TGTGCCAGCAGTGACCAGGGACTGATGCAAGAGACCCAGTACTTC